This T cell receptor (beta chain) originates from a study of Tregs in tolerant kidney transplant recipients. The length of the CDR3 is 13 residues. Per the germline V gene, CDR1 is SGHRS and CDR2 is YFSETQ. Trimming shortened V by 4 bases and J by 6 bases, and 10 bases separated the two germline ends. For this clone: Its cognate antigen is unknown.

Study-wide points: Findings come from small patient numbers and require larger validation.

The table came from immunoSEQ multiplex PCR; TCRdb's copy has only in-frame clones and leaves some out. The sample holds some 70,000 clones, roughly 89% seen once. The sequence came from a human donor in good health. Sequences were obtained from CD4+ T cells from blood. This chain links TRBV5-1 with TRBJ2-2; no definite D call. CDR3 DNA: TGCGCCAGCAGCCTCCTAGGACCCGGGGAGCTGTTTTTT. Translating it yields CASSLLGPGELFF.